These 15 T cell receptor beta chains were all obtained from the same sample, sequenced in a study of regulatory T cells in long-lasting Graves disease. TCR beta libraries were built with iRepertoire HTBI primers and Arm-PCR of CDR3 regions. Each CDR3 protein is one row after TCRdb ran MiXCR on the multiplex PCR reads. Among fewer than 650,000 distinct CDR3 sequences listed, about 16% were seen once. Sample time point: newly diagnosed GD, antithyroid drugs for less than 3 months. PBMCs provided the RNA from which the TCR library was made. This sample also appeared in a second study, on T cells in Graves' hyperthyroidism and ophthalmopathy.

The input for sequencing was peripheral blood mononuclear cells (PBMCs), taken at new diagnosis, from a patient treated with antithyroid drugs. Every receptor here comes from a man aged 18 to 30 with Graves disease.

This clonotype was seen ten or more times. CDR3 in DNA: TGTGCCAGCAGCTTGGGACAAGACTTTACGGGGCAGTTCTTC. It translates to CASSLGQDFTGQFF. This chain connects TRBV11-2 to TRBJ2-1, with a weak D call TRBD1 (6 bases). This CDR3 is 14 amino acids long. V gave up 3 bases and J gave up 12 bases, with 18 bases separating them. From germline, CDR1 is SGHAT and CDR2 FQNNGV.

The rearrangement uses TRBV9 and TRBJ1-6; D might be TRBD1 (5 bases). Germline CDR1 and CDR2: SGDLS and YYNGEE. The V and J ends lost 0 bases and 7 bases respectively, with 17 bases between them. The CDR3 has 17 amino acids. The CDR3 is CASSVEARAPLNSPLHF. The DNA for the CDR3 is TGTGCCAGCAGCGTAGAAGCCAGGGCCCCCTTAAATTCACCCCTCCACTTT.

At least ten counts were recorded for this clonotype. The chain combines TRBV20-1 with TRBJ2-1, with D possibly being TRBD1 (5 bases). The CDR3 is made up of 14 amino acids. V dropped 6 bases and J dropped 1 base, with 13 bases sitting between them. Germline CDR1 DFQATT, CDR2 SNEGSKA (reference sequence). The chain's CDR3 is CSAAPTASYNEQFF. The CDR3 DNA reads TGCAGTGCCGCACCGACAGCGTCCTACAATGAGCAGTTCTTC.

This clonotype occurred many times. The CDR3 nucleotides are TGTGCCAGCAGTTTATCGAGGGAGGGGCTGGATACGCAGTATTTT. This encodes CASSLSREGLDTQYF. V and J are TRBV27 and TRBJ2-3; 7 bases are a match to TRBD2. This CDR3 is 15 amino acids long. Germline V gene data show CDR1 as MNHEY and CDR2 as SMNVEV (reference sequence). The V segment lost 0 bases and the J segment 6 bases; nucleotides outside the gene matches: 6.

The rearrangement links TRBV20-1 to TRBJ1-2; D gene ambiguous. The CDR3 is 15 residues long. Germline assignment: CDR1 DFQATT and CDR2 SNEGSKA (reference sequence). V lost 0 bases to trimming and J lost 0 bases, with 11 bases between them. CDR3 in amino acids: CSARDPPKTNYGYTF. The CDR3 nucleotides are TGCAGTGCTAGAGATCCGCCGAAAACTAACTATGGCTACACCTTC.

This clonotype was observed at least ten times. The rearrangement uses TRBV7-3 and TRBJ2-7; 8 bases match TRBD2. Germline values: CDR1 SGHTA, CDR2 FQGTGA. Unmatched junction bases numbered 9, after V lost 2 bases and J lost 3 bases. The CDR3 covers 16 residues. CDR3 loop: CASSLGSAGGGYEQYF. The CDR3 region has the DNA TGTGCCAGCAGCTTAGGGTCGGCGGGAGGCGGCTACGAGCAGTACTTC.

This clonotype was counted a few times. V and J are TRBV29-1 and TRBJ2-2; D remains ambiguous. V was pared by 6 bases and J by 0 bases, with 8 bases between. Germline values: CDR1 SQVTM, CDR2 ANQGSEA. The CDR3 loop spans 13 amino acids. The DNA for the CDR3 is TGCAGCGTGATGTGGCCGAACACCGGGGAGCTGTTTTTT. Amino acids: CSVMWPNTGELFF.

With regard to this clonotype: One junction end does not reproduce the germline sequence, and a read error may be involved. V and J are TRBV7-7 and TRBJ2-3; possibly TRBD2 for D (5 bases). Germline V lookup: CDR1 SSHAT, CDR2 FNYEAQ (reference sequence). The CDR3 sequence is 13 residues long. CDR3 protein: CASSLDFTDTQYF. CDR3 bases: TGTGCTAGCAGCTTGGACTTCACAGATACGCAGTATTTT.

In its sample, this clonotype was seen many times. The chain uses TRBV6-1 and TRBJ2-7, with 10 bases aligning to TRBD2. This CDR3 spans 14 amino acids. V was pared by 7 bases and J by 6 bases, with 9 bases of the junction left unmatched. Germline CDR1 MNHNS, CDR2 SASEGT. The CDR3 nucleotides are TGTGCCAGCAAAACTAGCGGGACAACCGGCGAGCAGTACTTC. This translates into CASKTSGTTGEQYF.

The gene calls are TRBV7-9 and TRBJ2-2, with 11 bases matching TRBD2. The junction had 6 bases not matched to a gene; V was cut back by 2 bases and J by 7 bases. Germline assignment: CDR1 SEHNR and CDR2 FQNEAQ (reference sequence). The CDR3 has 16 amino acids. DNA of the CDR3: TGTGCCAGCAGCTTAACTAGCGGGAGAACGGGCGGGGAGCTGTTTTTT. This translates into CASSLTSGRTGGELFF.

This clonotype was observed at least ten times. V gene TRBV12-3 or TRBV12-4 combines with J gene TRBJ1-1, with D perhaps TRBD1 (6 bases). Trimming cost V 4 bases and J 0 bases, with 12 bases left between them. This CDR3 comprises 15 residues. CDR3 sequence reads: CASSWAGDMNTEAFF. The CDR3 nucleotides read TGTGCCAGCAGTTGGGCAGGGGATATGAACACTGAAGCTTTCTTT.

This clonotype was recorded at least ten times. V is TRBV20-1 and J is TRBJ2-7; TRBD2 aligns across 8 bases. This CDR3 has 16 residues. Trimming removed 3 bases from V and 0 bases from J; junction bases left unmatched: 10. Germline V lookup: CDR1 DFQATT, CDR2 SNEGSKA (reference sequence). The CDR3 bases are TGCAGTGCTAGCGTTCTGAGCGGGAGTCCCTCCTACGAGCAGTACTTC. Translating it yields CSASVLSGSPSYEQYF.

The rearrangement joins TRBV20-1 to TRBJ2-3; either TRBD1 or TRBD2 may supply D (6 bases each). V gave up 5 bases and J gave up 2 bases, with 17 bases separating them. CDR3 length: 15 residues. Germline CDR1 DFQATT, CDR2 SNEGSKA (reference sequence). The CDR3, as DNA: TGCAGTGCTCCGAGCTGGGGGGACACCACAGATACGCAGTATTTT. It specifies CSAPSWGDTTDTQYF.

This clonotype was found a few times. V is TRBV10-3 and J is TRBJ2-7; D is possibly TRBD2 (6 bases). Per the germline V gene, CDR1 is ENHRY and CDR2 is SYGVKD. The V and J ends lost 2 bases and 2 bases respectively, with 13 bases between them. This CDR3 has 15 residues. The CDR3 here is CAISEGLAKTYEQYF. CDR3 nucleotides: TGTGCCATCAGTGAGGGCCTAGCGAAAACCTACGAGCAGTACTTC.

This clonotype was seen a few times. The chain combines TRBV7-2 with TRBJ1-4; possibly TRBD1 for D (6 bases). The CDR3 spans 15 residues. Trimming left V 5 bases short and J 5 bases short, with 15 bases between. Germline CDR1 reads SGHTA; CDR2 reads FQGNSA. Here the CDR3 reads CASSPTGQSNEKLFF. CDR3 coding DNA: TGTGCCAGCAGCCCGACCGGACAGTCAAATGAAAAACTGTTTTTT. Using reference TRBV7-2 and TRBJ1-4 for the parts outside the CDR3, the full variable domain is GAGVSQSPSNKVTEKGKDVELRCDPISGHTALYWYRQSLGQGLEFLIYFQGNSAPDKSGLPSDRFSAERTGGSVSTLTIQRTQQEDSAVYLCASSPTGQSNEKLFFGSGTQLSVL.